These 27 T cell receptor beta chains were all obtained from the same sample, sequenced in a study of blood T cells in healthy people across ages. Alongside a J-beta primer mix, a sample-barcoded 5' primer served in a second PCR lasting 7 to 11 cycles. MiXCR, run by TCRdb on the 5' RACE reads, gives a single entry per CDR3 protein. The sample includes just over 800,000 distinct CDR3 sequences, around 62% of them seen just once. The source material was blood. Receptors originate from a young man in good health.

About this clonotype: Given a much more abundant clone one base away, this may be a read error. This chain connects TRBV21-1 to TRBJ1-5; the tabulated D call, TRBD1, remains unverified against the DNA. TRBV21-1 is labeled a pseudogene. The CDR3 is 15 amino acids. The chain's CDR3 is CASRTQVMRGQPQHF. CDR3 coding DNA: TGTGCCAGCAGGACACAGGTGATGAGAGGTCAGCCCCAGCATTTT.

The chain employs TRBV24-1 and TRBJ2-5; D perhaps matches TRBD1 (5 bases). The tail of the sequence fits TRBJ2-7 better, so the J call may be wrong. This CDR3 has 13 residues. Looked up from germline, CDR1 is KGHDR and CDR2 is SFDVKD. The CDR3: CATSDLGETEQYF. The CDR3 bases are TGTGCCACCAGTGATTTAGGGGAAACCGAGCAGTACTTC.

V is TRBV6-4 and J is TRBJ1-2; perhaps TRBD1 as D (6 bases). The germline V gene encodes CDR1 MRHNA and CDR2 SNTAGT. The germline V and J ends were trimmed by 3 bases and 5 bases, with 10 bases remaining between them. The CDR3 length is 13 residues. The CDR3 region is CASSERQGYGYTF. The CDR3 coding sequence is TGTGCCAGCAGTGAGCGGCAGGGGTATGGCTACACCTTC.

This clonotype was seen a handful of times. The chain uses TRBV7-2 and TRBJ2-5, with TRBD2 matching over 9 bases. With V trimmed by 2 bases and J by 5 bases, 6 bases remained unmatched. CDR1 and CDR2 (germline): SGHTA, FQGNSA. The CDR3 loop spans 15 amino acids. CDR3 nucleotides: TGTGCCAGCAGCTTAATGCGGGGGGGCCTCGAGACCCAGTACTTC. As protein: CASSLMRGGLETQYF.

The genes are TRBV28 and TRBJ2-1, with D maybe TRBD2 (5 bases). The germline V gene encodes CDR1 MDHEN and CDR2 SYDVKM. With 3 bases removed from V and 8 bases from J, the gap between germline ends came to 14 bases. CDR3 length: 14 amino acids. The CDR3 spells CASSLRVSYDEQFF. In DNA form, the CDR3 reads TGTGCCAGCAGTTTGAGGGTCAGTTACGATGAGCAGTTCTTC.

This clonotype appeared once. The V call is TRBV30, the J call TRBJ1-5; 7 nucleotides match TRBD1. V trimming: 0 bases; J trimming: 3 bases; junction bases outside the gene matches: 5. Germline CDR1 and CDR2: GTSNPN and SVGIG (reference sequence). The CDR3 has 15 amino acids. As DNA, the CDR3 is TGTGCCTGGAGTGTACCCGGGACAGTCAATCAGCCCCAGCATTTT. Translating it yields CAWSVPGTVNQPQHF.

V is TRBV15 and J is TRBJ2-4, with 8 bases identical to TRBD2. Matching the DNA end better, TRBJ2-5 makes the J call doubtful. This CDR3 is built from 14 residues. CDR1 and CDR2 from the germline V gene are LNHNV and YYDKDF (reference sequence). CDR3 sequence reads: CATSYGTRGETQYF. The CDR3 nucleotides read TGTGCCACCAGCTACGGGACTAGGGGAGAGACCCAGTACTTC.

The chain couples TRBV29-1 to TRBJ2-1; the match to TRBD1 covers 9 bases. V lost 4 bases to trimming and J lost 7 bases; unmatched junction nucleotides: 14. Germline CDR1 and CDR2: SQVTM and ANQGSEA. The CDR3 has 16 amino acids. The chain's CDR3 is CSVALRDRVLGNEQFF. The CDR3 DNA follows: TGCAGCGTTGCGTTGAGGGACAGGGTTCTGGGGAATGAGCAGTTCTTC.

This clonotype appeared a few times. CDR3 in DNA: TGCAGCGTTGAAGTGGGGCAACAGGGAACCTATGAAAAACTGTTTTTT. This translates into CSVEVGQQGTYEKLFF. The chain couples TRBV29-1 to TRBJ1-4; a possible D gene is TRBD1 (6 bases). This CDR3 spans 16 amino acids. Looked up from germline, CDR1 is SQVTM and CDR2 is ANQGSEA. V lost 1 base and J 6 bases, leaving 18 bases between the germline ends.

Only one count was recorded for this clonotype. The CDR3 DNA follows: TGTGCCAGCAGCCAATGGGGCACTGAAGCTTTCTTT. It codes for CASSQWGTEAFF. The V and J genes are TRBV3-1 and TRBJ1-1; D not certain. V was clipped by 2 bases and J by 4 bases, with 5 bases between them. CDR3 length: 12 amino acids. Germline V CDR1 and CDR2: LGHDT, YNNKEL (reference sequence).

J is TRBJ2-1 and V is TRBV28, with 9 bases matching TRBD1. J lost 6 bases, V lost 6 bases, and 9 bases had no gene match. Germline CDR1 and CDR2: MDHEN and SYDVKM. This CDR3 has 15 residues. The CDR3 bases are TGTGCCAGCAGCCCTGGACAGGGGAGTCCCAATGAGCAGTTCTTC. Encoded protein: CASSPGQGSPNEQFF.

V usage is TRBV2 and J usage is TRBJ2-3; 8 positions match TRBD2. This CDR3 is 14 amino acids long. Germline CDR1 is SNHLY and CDR2 is FYNNEI. V dropped 3 bases and J dropped 4; count of bases not matched to a gene: 3. The CDR3 here is CASSDGTRADTQYF. For the CDR3, the DNA is TGTGCCAGCAGTGATGGGACTAGGGCAGATACGCAGTATTTT.

This clonotype was seen more than once but under ten times. The genes are TRBV7-9 and TRBJ2-3, with TRBD2 matching 14 bases. The CDR3 runs 16 residues. Germline V CDR1 and CDR2: SEHNR, FQNEAQ (reference sequence). After removal of 3 bases from V and 3 bases from J, the junction contained 2 bases not matched to a gene. In DNA, the CDR3 is TGTGCCAGCAGCTTGACTAGCGGGGGGGTGACAGATACGCAGTATTTT. This codes for CASSLTSGGVTDTQYF.

The rearrangement uses TRBV5-1 and TRBJ2-1; 10 nucleotides agree with TRBD2. The CDR3 totals 16 residues. Germline assignment: CDR1 SGHRS and CDR2 YFSETQ. V lost 4 bases, J lost 1 base, and 5 bases stayed unmatched. The CDR3 here is CASSDRLAGSYNEQFF. The CDR3 DNA reads as TGCGCCAGCAGCGATCGACTAGCGGGTTCCTACAATGAGCAGTTCTTC.

J is TRBJ2-5 and V is TRBV20-1; D not certain. Trimming left V 5 bases short and J 0 bases short, with 7 bases between. CDR1 and CDR2 (germline): DFQATT, SNEGSKA (reference sequence). The CDR3 is 12 amino acids. CDR3 in DNA: TGCAGTGCTGAACCGTACCAAGAGACCCAGTACTTC. It is translated as CSAEPYQETQYF.

This rearrangement joins TRBV20-1 to TRBJ2-4; D remains ambiguous. Gene TRBJ2-7 matches the end of the DNA better, so the J call may be wrong. Per the germline V gene, CDR1 is DFQATT and CDR2 is SNEGSKA (reference sequence). This CDR3 is 13 amino acids long. The CDR3 spells CSASTEERYEQYF. The CDR3 DNA is TGCAGTGCTAGCACCGAGGAACGTTACGAGCAGTACTTC.

This clonotype was counted once. This chain joins TRBV6-2 or TRBV6-3 and TRBJ2-4, with D possibly TRBD2 on 5 matching bases. V was shortened by 5 bases and J by 3 bases, with 17 bases between the two germline ends. The germline V gene has CDR1 MNHEY and CDR2 SVGEGT. The CDR3 runs to 16 residues. CDR3 protein: CASSRGYPLGKNIQYF. The DNA for the CDR3 is TGTGCCAGCAGTCGGGGATATCCTTTGGGCAAAAACATTCAGTACTTC.

This clonotype was counted a few times. The V gene is TRBV5-6, the J gene TRBJ1-6; D not resolved. The CDR3 is made up of 16 amino acids. V lost 4 bases, J lost 0 bases, and 11 bases lay in between. In germline, CDR1 is SGHDT, CDR2 YYEEEE. The CDR3 bases are TGTGCCAGCAGCCGCCCAACAAGCTCCTATAATTCACCCCTCCACTTT. This sequence encodes CASSRPTSSYNSPLHF.

This clonotype was detected only once. The J gene is TRBJ2-7, the V gene TRBV20-1, with 9 bases lining up with TRBD2. From germline, CDR1 is DFQATT and CDR2 SNEGSKA (reference sequence). The ends lost 3 bases at V and 7 bases at J; junction bases unmatched: 10. This CDR3 region has 14 residues. This chain's CDR3 is CSASSQRGDAEQYF. CDR3 in DNA: TGCAGTGCTAGCTCGCAGCGGGGGGATGCAGAGCAGTACTTC.

The chain links TRBV12-3 or TRBV12-4 to TRBJ2-5, with D hard to call. The germline V and J ends were trimmed by 5 bases and 4 bases, with 11 bases remaining between them. The CDR3 is 13 amino acids. The CDR3 protein is CASSPGRGETQYF. The CDR3 region has the DNA TGTGCCAGCAGTCCAGGACGCGGAGAGACCCAGTACTTC.

V is TRBV20-1 and J is TRBJ2-3; D gene uncertain. Trimming left V 3 bases short and J 3 bases short, with 10 bases between. The germline V gene has CDR1 DFQATT and CDR2 SNEGSKA (reference sequence). CDR3 length equals 13 residues. CDR3: CSASSVITDTQYF. The CDR3 DNA sequence: TGCAGTGCTAGTTCGGTCATTACAGATACGCAGTATTTT.

The chain joins TRBV6-2 or TRBV6-3 to TRBJ1-6; D is unresolved. Germline CDR1 is MNHEY and CDR2 is SVGEGT. This CDR3 is 11 amino acids long. Trimming removed 6 bases at V and 10 bases at J, with 7 bases between. The CDR3 nucleotides are TGTGCCAGCAGGAGAAGCTCACCCCTCCACTTT. It encodes CASRRSSPLHF.

The chain employs TRBV7-9 and TRBJ2-1; 8 bases agree with TRBD2. CDR3 length equals 15 residues. Germline V gene data show CDR1 as SEHNR and CDR2 as FQNEAQ (reference sequence). J was trimmed by 2 bases and V by 8 bases; bases with no gene match: 8. The CDR3 loop is CASGIAGRPYNEQFF. CDR3 sequence (DNA): TGTGCCAGCGGTATAGCGGGGCGACCCTACAATGAGCAGTTCTTC.

The chain recombines TRBV5-5 with TRBJ1-4, with a tentative D call TRBD1 (6 bases). V was shortened by 2 bases and J by 8 bases, with 16 bases between the two germline ends. The CDR3 runs to 15 residues. Germline loops: CDR1 SGHKS, CDR2 YYEKEE (reference sequence). The CDR3 DNA reads TGTGCCAGCAGCTTACAGGGTTCTGCTTTGGAAAAACTGTTTTTT. Amino acids: CASSLQGSALEKLFF.

This clonotype was seen only a few times. V usage is TRBV29-1 and J usage is TRBJ2-7; D might be TRBD1 or TRBD2, each matching 5 bases. Between the trimmed V and J ends, which lost 8 bases and 3 bases, there was a span of 14 bases. The CDR3 is made up of 12 amino acids. Germline V gene data show CDR1 as SQVTM and CDR2 as ANQGSEA. CDR3 loop: CSYRGSRYEQYF. The CDR3 region has the DNA TGCAGCTACCGGGGCAGCCGCTACGAGCAGTACTTC.

The V gene is TRBV6-6, the J gene TRBJ2-3, with TRBD1 identical over 9 bases. Germline trimming cut 5 bases from V and 5 bases from J; bases unmatched to any gene: 8. Germline V gene data show CDR1 as MNHNY and CDR2 as SVGAGI (reference sequence). The length of the CDR3 is 15 residues. The CDR3 is CASSARDREGDTQYF. In DNA, the CDR3 is TGTGCCAGCAGTGCTCGGGACAGGGAGGGAGATACGCAGTATTTT.

Notes on this clonotype: The junction shows a germline mismatch at one end, possibly a read error. This rearrangement joins TRBV15 to TRBJ2-1; tentative D call: TRBD2 (6 bases). This CDR3 has 17 residues. The germline gives CDR1 LNHNV, CDR2 YYDKDF (reference sequence). This CDR3 is CVTSREGGVLPRETQFF. DNA of the CDR3: TGTGTCACCAGCAGAGAGGGAGGAGTCCTTCCAAGAGAAACCCAGTTCTTC.